This T cell receptor (beta chain) derives from a study of CD8+ T cells in alopecia areata. Note on this clone: Its antigen remains unknown.

Whole-study findings and limits: A large proportion of expanded lesional clones were detected persisting in scalp and blood during tofacitinib.

The sample's treatment: oral pan-JAK inhibitor, 5-10 mg twice daily. Peripheral blood and lesional scalp punch biopsies came from alopecia areata patients. Reverse transcribed after extraction, RNA yielded cDNA as the sequencing template. Using immunoSEQ multiplex PCR, the repertoire was profiled, and TCRdb retains in-frame clones only, with some absent. The table has about 150,000 clones, around 50% seen once. CDR3 size: 16 residues. Trimming at V came to 3 bases and at J to 9 bases, leaving 5 bases not matched to a gene. Germline assignment: CDR1 LNHDA and CDR2 SQIVND (reference sequence). This chain connects TRBV19 to TRBJ2-1, with 16 nucleotides matching TRBD2. This sequence originates from a human donor with alopecia areata. The sequenced sample was CD8+ T cells sorted from blood, obtained at week 4, from a patient treated with tofacitinib. The CDR3 DNA is TGTGCCAGTAGTATGGGGACTAGCGGGGGGGCTTTTGAGCAGTTCTTC. Its translation: CASSMGTSGGAFEQFF.